The 9 T cell receptor beta chains presented below share a single source sample, sequenced in a study of cytomegalovirus exposure and HLA in healthy donors. It was with 60 Vbeta and 13 Jbeta primers that the PCR ran. Clones were read by immunoSEQ multiplex PCR, and TCRdb kept only the in-frame ones, dropping some. This sample has 200,000 to 250,000 clones, with about 85% found just once. The sequenced material came from PBMCs. The receptors here all came from a girl aged 2-10 years in good health and CMV-seronegative.

As concerns this clone: One end of the junction fails to match germline, which may point to a read error. The rearrangement links TRBV7-9 to TRBJ1-5; D perhaps matches TRBD1 (6 bases). CDR3 length: 15 residues. CDR1 is SEHNR and CDR2 is FQNEAQ in the germline V gene (reference sequence). CDR3 coding DNA: TGTTCCAGCAGCATGGGACACATTAGCAATCAGCCCCAGCATTTT. Amino acids: CSSSMGHISNQPQHF.

J is TRBJ2-5 and V is TRBV5-4, with 7 bases identical to TRBD1. In germline, CDR1 is SGHNT, CDR2 YYREEE (reference sequence). The V segment lost 6 bases and the J segment 1 base; nucleotides outside the gene matches: 18. CDR3 length equals 18 residues. For the CDR3, the DNA is TGTGCCAGCACCCTGTGGGATAGGTTGGACAGGCCCCAAGAGACCCAGTACTTC. It codes for CASTLWDRLDRPQETQYF. Full variable domain (rest looked up from reference TRBV5-4 and TRBJ2-5): ETGVTQSPTHLIKTRGQQVTLRCSSQSGHNTVSWYQQALGQGPQFIFQYYREEENGRGNFPPRFSGLQFPNYSSELNVNALELDDSALYLCASTLWDRLDRPQETQYFGPGTRLLVL.

V usage is TRBV6-4 and J usage is TRBJ2-2; the D gene is possibly TRBD1 (6 bases). Germline CDR1 is MRHNA and CDR2 is SNTAGT. The length of the CDR3 is 15 residues. V was shortened by 4 bases and J by 4 bases, with 13 bases between the two germline ends. Here the CDR3 reads CASSALTGITGELFF. CDR3 DNA: TGTGCCAGCAGTGCGCTTACAGGGATCACCGGGGAGCTGTTTTTT.

The CDR3 nucleotides read TGTGCCTGGAGTGTACAGGGAAACACCATATATTTT. Translated, it gives CAWSVQGNTIYF. The J gene is TRBJ1-3, the V gene TRBV30, with D unresolved. The CDR3 is 12 residues long. CDR1 GTSNPN and CDR2 SVGIG come from the germline V gene (reference sequence). V lost 0 bases, J lost 4 bases, and 4 bases lay in between.

This chain uses TRBV30 with TRBJ1-5; the D is unclear. V was trimmed by 2 bases and J by 3 bases, leaving 14 bases between them. In germline, CDR1 is GTSNPN, CDR2 SVGIG (reference sequence). CDR3 length equals 15 residues. CDR3: CAWSPGGSYNQPQHF. For the CDR3, the DNA is TGTGCCTGGAGTCCAGGTGGGTCCTACAATCAGCCCCAGCATTTT.

This clone has just a few counts. The CDR3 protein is CASSSSGHFTDTQYF. The CDR3 region has the DNA TGTGCCAGCAGTTCCTCGGGACACTTCACAGATACGCAGTATTTT. The chain couples TRBV6-5 to TRBJ2-3; a possible D gene is TRBD1 (6 bases). Trimming left V 4 bases short and J 2 bases short, with 13 bases between. Germline assignment: CDR1 MNHEY and CDR2 SVGAGI. The CDR3 length is 15 residues.

The V call is TRBV10-2, the J call TRBJ2-7, with TRBD2 matching over 9 bases. CDR3 length: 14 amino acids. After removal of 5 bases from V and 3 bases from J, the junction contained 5 bases not matched to a gene. CDR1 and CDR2 from the germline V gene are WSHSY and SAAADI. The CDR3 DNA follows: TGCGCCAGCAGTAAGACTAGCGGACACTACGAGCAGTACTTC. It specifies CASSKTSGHYEQYF.

This sequence joins TRBV11-1 and TRBJ2-6; D is ambiguous. V lost 3 bases to trimming and J lost 2 bases, with 11 bases between them. The CDR3 is 16 residues long. Per germline, CDR1 SGHAT and CDR2 FQDESV (reference sequence). CDR3 DNA sequence: TGTGCCAGCAGCTTTTACTTGACACCTGGGGCCAACGTCCTGACTTTC. It encodes CASSFYLTPGANVLTF.

In regard to this clone: Germline is not matched at one junction end, which may reflect a read error. The chain is built from TRBV6-1 and TRBJ1-2; D remains unclear. Germline V gene sequence: CDR1 MNHNS, CDR2 SASEGT. This CDR3 has 14 amino acids. The CDR3 spells CASREALVNYGYTF. The CDR3 DNA follows: TGTGCCAGCAGAGAAGCTTTAGTTAACTATGGCTACACCTTC.